A selection of T cell receptor beta chains follows, all from one sample in a study of vaccination effects on CD4 cells after COVID-19. Clones were read by immunoSEQ multiplex PCR, and TCRdb kept only the in-frame ones, dropping some. The sample includes around 36,000 clones, more than 60% of them seen just once. Antigens for these TCRs are unknown. Source: CD4+ T cells from PBMCs cultured with SARS-CoV-2 spike peptides, taken before COVID-19 vaccination. These receptors were obtained from a human donor who received a COVID-19 vaccine. Both conserved end residues are part of each CDR3. Fields, in order: D gene, clone size, J gene, V gene, CDR3 DNA, CDR3 protein. The D gene is left open where the match is weak. Where a row states a size, it is once, few, many or the class of an expanded clone; other rows omit it.

- | - | TRBJ1-5 | TRBV19 | TGTGCCAGTAGGAGATGGGGGGATAGCAATCAGCCCCAGCATTTT | CASRRWGDSNQPQHF
TRBD1 | few | TRBJ2-7 | TRBV5-1 | TGCGCCAGCAGCTTAAACGGACAGGGGGGCTACGAGCAGTACTTC | CASSLNGQGGYEQYF
TRBD2 | - | TRBJ2-1 | TRBV28 | TGTGCCAGCAGCCACGGGACTAGCGGGAGGGGTGAGCAGTTCTTC | CASSHGTSGRGEQFF
- | - | TRBJ2-3 | TRBV30 | TGTGCCTGGAGTGTCGGTAGTACTGCAACAGATACGCAGTATTTT | CAWSVGSTATDTQYF
TRBD1 | - | TRBJ2-7 | TRBV30 | TGTGCCTGGAGCCCAGTGGACAGGGCTAACTCCTACGAGCAGTACTTC | CAWSPVDRANSYEQYF
- | - | TRBJ2-3 | TRBV6-5 | TGTGCCAGCACCCTTACCAGAGCGGGTCCAGATACGCAGTATTTT | CASTLTRAGPDTQYF
- | - | TRBJ1-1 | TRBV14 | TGTGCCAGCAGCCAAGATCGGGGAGTCAACACTGAAGCTTTCTTT | CASSQDRGVNTEAFF
- | - | TRBJ1-6 | TRBV6-6 | TGTGCCAGCAGCCTACTGCAGGGGTCCTATAATTCACCCCTCCACTTT | CASSLLQGSYNSPLHF
TRBD1 | few | TRBJ2-1 | TRBV27 | TGTGCCACCAAGACCGGGACAGTCAATGAGCAGTTCTTC | CATKTGTVNEQFF
- | few | TRBJ2-7 | TRBV6-5 | TGTGCCAGCAGTTACGGTCTGACAGGTGGGTCCTACGAGCAGTACTTC | CASSYGLTGGSYEQYF
- | - | TRBJ2-1 | TRBV11-3 | TGTGCCAGCAGCTTACGAGGAAGGAAAAATGAGCAGTTCTTC | CASSLRGRKNEQFF
- | - | TRBJ1-2 | TRBV30 | TGTGCCTGGACCCCAAGGGCTCACTATGGCTACACCTTC | CAWTPRAHYGYTF
- | - | TRBJ2-2 | TRBV5-4 | TGTGCCAGCAGCTTGGAGGGGGGGGCCGGGGAGCTGTTTTTT | CASSLEGGAGELFF
- | - | TRBJ1-1 | TRBV5-1 | TGCGCCAGCAGCTTGGCGCCCCAGGGTGGAAGAACTGAAGCTTTCTTT | CASSLAPQGGRTEAFF
- | few | TRBJ2-4 | TRBV2 | TGTGCCAGCAGTGATGGGGTCGCCAAAAACATTCAGTACTTC | CASSDGVAKNIQYF
- | - | TRBJ2-2 | TRBV7-3 | TGTGCCAGCAGCTTAAAGGCGGGACTTAACACCGGGGAGCTGTTTTTT | CASSLKAGLNTGELFF
TRBD1 | - | TRBJ1-4 | TRBV4-1 | TGCGCCAGCAGCCAAGATTTGTACAGGGGCCCCAATGAAAAACTGTTTTTT | CASSQDLYRGPNEKLFF
TRBD2 | - | TRBJ2-5 | TRBV30 | TGTGCCTGGAGTGTATTCGGGGGGGGAGAGACCCAGTACTTC | CAWSVFGGGETQYF
- | - | TRBJ1-4 | TRBV6-4 | TGTGCCAGCAGTCGCCCCGGAGGCCCTAATGAAAAACTGTTTTTT | CASSRPGGPNEKLFF
- | once | TRBJ2-1 | TRBV25-1 | TGTGCCAGCAGTGAATATAGGGGTCCCGGGAATGAGCAGTTCTTC | CASSEYRGPGNEQFF
- | few | TRBJ2-7 | TRBV24-1 | TGTGCCACCAGTGATCCGATCTTCTACGAGCAGTACTTC | CATSDPIFYEQYF
- | - | TRBJ1-1 | TRBV20-1 | TGCAGTGCTAGTCTTCCCTATCTGAACACTGAAGCTTTCTTT | CSASLPYLNTEAFF
TRBD2 | once | TRBJ2-3 | TRBV2 | TGTGCCAGCATGACTAGCTCCCTTCGGGATACGCAGTATTTT | CASMTSSLRDTQYF
- | - | TRBJ2-2 | TRBV5-8 | TGTGCCAGCAGCTTGGGGGGGGGACAGACCCTCACCGGGGAGCTGTTTTTT | CASSLGGGQTLTGELFF
- | - | TRBJ2-3 | TRBV28 | TGTGCCAGCACCGACAGAGGGGGTTCTAGCACAGATACGCAGTATTTT | CASTDRGGSSTDTQYF
TRBD1 | - | TRBJ2-5 | TRBV29-1 | TGCAGCGTTCGGGACAGGGGATGGGAGACCCAGTACTTC | CSVRDRGWETQYF
- | - | TRBJ2-1 | TRBV10-3 | TGTGCCATCAGTGAGTACACAGGTGAGCAGTTCTTC | CAISEYTGEQFF
- | - | TRBJ1-1 | TRBV29-1 | TGCAGCGGTTCAACCTCAGGTGAAGCTTTCTTT | CSGSTSGEAFF